The rows below give T cell receptor beta chains drawn from one sample of a study of cytomegalovirus exposure and HLA in healthy donors. The protocol was immunoSEQ multiplex PCR, while the TCRdb copy is restricted to in-frame clones and leaves out a portion. The data hold about 130,000 clones, with around 82% observed a single time. Sequenced input: PBMCs. Receptor source: a woman in her 40s in good health and CMV-seropositive. Each CDR3 is given with its conserved first and last residue. A D gene is named only where the DNA matches it firmly. The listing skips clone size in some rows; elsewhere it reads once, few, many or a size class.

J	size	V	length	D	CDR3	DNA
TRBJ2-7	.	TRBV28	15	TRBD2	CASTSGRERHYEQYF	TGTGCCAGCACTAGCGGGAGGGAAAGACACTACGAGCAGTACTTC
TRBJ2-5	once	TRBV12-5	17	.	CASGLVLEGPRSETQYF	TGTGCTAGTGGTTTGGTACTTGAGGGCCCACGTTCAGAGACCCAGTACTTC
TRBJ2-7	.	TRBV29-1	16	TRBD2	CSVRNVAGGGSYEQYF	TGCAGCGTTCGAAACGTGGCGGGAGGGGGGTCCTACGAGCAGTACTTC
TRBJ2-6	.	TRBV11-2	15	TRBD1	CASSPDRAGANVLTF	TGTGCCAGCAGTCCAGACAGGGCTGGGGCCAACGTCCTGACTTTC
TRBJ2-2	.	TRBV18	14	TRBD2	CASSRGLETGELFF	TGTGCCAGCTCCCGTGGACTAGAGACCGGGGAGCTGTTTTTT
TRBJ2-5	.	TRBV13	15	.	CASQEAAEAGETQYF	TGTGCCAGCCAAGAGGCGGCAGAAGCAGGGGAGACCCAGTACTTC
TRBJ1-5	.	TRBV28	14	.	CAARRQVGNQPQHF	TGTGCCGCACGCCGACAGGTTGGTAATCAGCCCCAGCATTTT
TRBJ1-1	.	TRBV5-1	16	.	CASSFDSGIMNTEAFF	TGCGCCAGCAGCTTTGACTCTGGCATAATGAACACTGAAGCTTTCTTT
TRBJ2-7	.	TRBV4-3	16	.	CASSARITGWAYEQYF	TGCGCCAGCAGCGCCCGAATTACAGGTTGGGCCTACGAGCAGTACTTC
TRBJ1-2	.	TRBV5-1	13	.	CASKTGQQIGYTF	TGCGCCAGCAAAACGGGACAACAAATCGGCTACACCTTC
TRBJ2-7	.	TRBV9	17	.	CASSAGLDSPSAYEQYF	TGTGCCAGCAGCGCGGGATTGGACAGTCCTTCGGCCTACGAGCAGTACTTC
TRBJ2-1	.	TRBV28	20	TRBD2	CASRPQRLAGVLNSYNEQFF	TGTGCCAGCAGGCCTCAAAGACTAGCGGGAGTCCTTAACTCCTACAATGAGCAGTTCTTC
TRBJ1-2	.	TRBV6-6	13	.	CAIQHRGAFGYTF	TGTGCCATCCAACACCGGGGGGCCTTCGGCTACACCTTC
TRBJ2-3	.	TRBV4-2	18	TRBD2	CASSPRQDSGNPFDTQYF	TGTGCCAGCAGCCCTAGGCAGGATAGCGGGAACCCTTTCGATACGCAGTATTTT
TRBJ2-3	.	TRBV7-2	13	TRBD2	CANSRLAGDTQYF	TGTGCCAATTCTAGACTAGCGGGGGATACGCAGTATTTT
TRBJ2-3	once	TRBV10-3	13	.	CAITAGSTDTQYF	TGTGCCATCACGGCAGGCAGCACAGATACGCAGTATTTT
TRBJ2-3	.	TRBV7-3	20	TRBD2	CASSLRPGTSGTMGTDTQYF	TGTGCCAGCAGCCTCCGCCCCGGGACTAGCGGGACCATGGGGACAGATACGCAGTATTTT
TRBJ1-2	few	TRBV27	15	TRBD1	CASSLSGPGGYGYTF	TGTGCCAGCAGTTTATCGGGCCCAGGGGGCTATGGCTACACCTTC
TRBJ2-1	medium-sized	TRBV6-4	13	.	CASSDGPNNEQFF	TGTGCCAGCAGTGACGGCCCAAACAATGAGCAGTTCTTC
TRBJ2-7	.	TRBV7-2	16	TRBD2	CASSVPPGLAGVEQYF	TGTGCCAGCAGCGTTCCCCCGGGACTAGCGGGAGTGGAGCAGTACTTC
TRBJ1-2	.	TRBV19	14	TRBD1	CASSMADRAYGYTF	TGTGCCAGTAGTATGGCAGACAGGGCGTACGGCTACACCTTC
TRBJ2-3	.	TRBV12-5	16	.	CASAPPEKYSTDTQYF	TGTGCTAGTGCCCCCCCGGAGAAGTATAGCACAGATACGCAGTATTTT
TRBJ1-4	.	TRBV2	12	.	CASTSTNEKLFF	TGTGCCAGCACCTCAACTAATGAAAAACTGTTTTTT